These T cell receptor beta chains were read from a single sample in a study of T-cell reconstitution after alpha-beta-depleted transplantation in children. TCRdb re-called the PCR reads with MiXCR, one entry per CDR3 protein. The table lists roughly 300,000 distinct CDR3 sequences, 10% of them singletons. Sequenced material: PBMCs from the stem cell graft donor, taken from the stem cell graft. These receptors came from a human donor who donated a stem cell graft to a child with acute lymphoblastic leukemia. Each CDR3 is given with its conserved first and last residue. A D gene is named only where the DNA matches it firmly. Clone size, where shown, is once, few, many, or a class for clones that have expanded.

v_call: TRBV7-9; clone_size: NA; d_call: NA; j_call: TRBJ2-1; cdr3_aa: CASSRRDTLANEQFF; cdr3_nt: TGTGCCAGCAGCCGACGGGACACCTTGGCCAATGAGCAGTTCTTC
v_call: TRBV7-9; clone_size: few; d_call: TRBD1; j_call: TRBJ1-1; cdr3_aa: CASRGQGIRNTEAFF; cdr3_nt: TGTGCCAGCAGGGGACAGGGTATAAGGAACACTGAAGCTTTCTTT
v_call: TRBV29-1; clone_size: NA; d_call: TRBD1; j_call: TRBJ2-1; cdr3_aa: CSVERASGGNEQFF; cdr3_nt: TGCAGCGTTGAAAGGGCGTCAGGGGGCAATGAGCAGTTCTTC
v_call: TRBV5-1; clone_size: many; d_call: NA; j_call: TRBJ1-5; cdr3_aa: CASSPRPGQPQHF; cdr3_nt: TGCGCCAGCAGCCCACGGCCGGGTCAGCCCCAGCATTTT
v_call: TRBV29-1; clone_size: few; d_call: TRBD2; j_call: TRBJ2-2; cdr3_aa: CSDFSGRQTGELFF; cdr3_nt: TGCAGCGACTTTAGCGGGAGGCAGACCGGGGAGCTGTTTTTT
v_call: TRBV5-1; clone_size: few; d_call: NA; j_call: TRBJ2-7; cdr3_aa: CASSFGGAPSYEQYF; cdr3_nt: TGCGCCAGCAGCTTTGGGGGGGCACCGTCCTACGAGCAGTACTTC
v_call: TRBV20-1; clone_size: many; d_call: NA; j_call: TRBJ1-3; cdr3_aa: CSASRDSGYSGNTIYF; cdr3_nt: TGCAGTGCTAGCCGAGACAGCGGCTACTCTGGAAACACCATATATTTT
v_call: TRBV19; clone_size: few; d_call: NA; j_call: TRBJ2-7; cdr3_aa: CASSTRGPSSYEQYF; cdr3_nt: TGTGCCAGTAGTACCCGGGGGCCCAGCTCCTACGAGCAGTACTTC
v_call: TRBV5-1; clone_size: many; d_call: NA; j_call: TRBJ2-5; cdr3_aa: CASRVTRETQYF; cdr3_nt: TGCGCCAGCAGAGTTACCCGAGAGACCCAGTACTTC
v_call: TRBV27; clone_size: few; d_call: NA; j_call: TRBJ2-2; cdr3_aa: CANTTGGGGQDTGELFF; cdr3_nt: TGTGCCAACACCACCGGCGGTGGAGGCCAAGATACCGGGGAGCTGTTTTTT
v_call: TRBV5-6; clone_size: few; d_call: NA; j_call: TRBJ1-4; cdr3_aa: CASSQRGATNEKLFF; cdr3_nt: TGTGCCAGCAGCCAGCGGGGGGCAACTAATGAAAAACTGTTTTTT
v_call: TRBV20-1; clone_size: NA; d_call: TRBD1; j_call: TRBJ2-6; cdr3_aa: CSAPDRSGANVLTF; cdr3_nt: TGCAGTGCTCCGGACAGGTCTGGGGCCAACGTCCTGACTTTC
v_call: TRBV9; clone_size: few; d_call: NA; j_call: TRBJ2-2; cdr3_aa: CASSVNGELFF; cdr3_nt: TGTGCCAGCAGCGTTAACGGGGAGCTGTTTTTT
v_call: TRBV20-1; clone_size: NA; d_call: TRBD1; j_call: TRBJ2-7; cdr3_aa: CSARVMGQYEQYF; cdr3_nt: TGCAGTGCTAGAGTCATGGGACAGTACGAGCAGTACTTC
v_call: TRBV5-1; clone_size: few; d_call: NA; j_call: TRBJ1-6; cdr3_aa: CASSPGQSSYNSPLHF; cdr3_nt: TGCGCCAGCAGCCCAGGACAGAGCTCCTATAATTCACCCCTCCACTTT
v_call: TRBV7-9; clone_size: NA; d_call: NA; j_call: TRBJ1-4; cdr3_aa: CASSLFLRRATNEKLFF; cdr3_nt: TGTGCCAGCAGCTTGTTTCTTAGGCGAGCAACTAATGAAAAACTGTTTTTT
v_call: TRBV25-1; clone_size: few; d_call: TRBD1; j_call: TRBJ1-1; cdr3_aa: CASTRPRDRVAFF; cdr3_nt: TGTGCCAGCACCCGCCCCAGGGACAGGGTTGCTTTCTTT
v_call: TRBV7-2; clone_size: few; d_call: TRBD1; j_call: TRBJ1-5; cdr3_aa: CASSLMAADRGNQPQHF; cdr3_nt: TGTGCCAGCAGCTTAATGGCAGCGGACAGGGGCAATCAGCCCCAGCATTTT
v_call: TRBV7-2; clone_size: NA; d_call: TRBD1; j_call: TRBJ2-5; cdr3_aa: CASSFRGTGVRETQYF; cdr3_nt: TGTGCCAGCAGCTTTAGGGGGACAGGGGTTAGGGAGACCCAGTACTTC
v_call: TRBV11-2; clone_size: NA; d_call: NA; j_call: TRBJ1-1; cdr3_aa: CASSPLKGPRLYSNTEAFF; cdr3_nt: TGTGCCAGCAGCCCCTTGAAAGGGCCGAGGCTATACTCGAACACTGAAGCTTTCTTT
v_call: TRBV20-1; clone_size: many; d_call: TRBD2; j_call: TRBJ2-3; cdr3_aa: CSASGRADTDTQYF; cdr3_nt: TGCAGTGCTAGCGGGAGGGCCGACACAGATACGCAGTATTTT
v_call: TRBV20-1; clone_size: many; d_call: TRBD2; j_call: TRBJ2-7; cdr3_aa: CSARRPVVWGLAGGLMYEQYF; cdr3_nt: TGCAGTGCTAGAAGACCGGTCGTATGGGGACTAGCGGGAGGGCTTATGTACGAGCAGTACTTC
v_call: TRBV27; clone_size: NA; d_call: TRBD2; j_call: TRBJ2-7; cdr3_aa: CASSLFSPGLAGVHEQYF; cdr3_nt: TGTGCCAGCAGTTTATTCTCTCCGGGGCTAGCGGGAGTCCACGAGCAGTACTTC
v_call: TRBV12-3/TRBV12-4; clone_size: many; d_call: TRBD1; j_call: TRBJ1-1; cdr3_aa: CASSLTGGNTEAFF; cdr3_nt: TGTGCCAGCAGCCTAACAGGGGGTAACACTGAAGCTTTCTTT
v_call: TRBV13; clone_size: few; d_call: TRBD2; j_call: TRBJ2-7; cdr3_aa: CASSSSLGLAGVYEQYF; cdr3_nt: TGTGCCAGCAGCTCCTCCCTCGGACTAGCGGGAGTGTACGAGCAGTACTTC
v_call: TRBV3-1; clone_size: NA; d_call: NA; j_call: TRBJ1-2; cdr3_aa: CASSQARAGPYNYGYTF; cdr3_nt: TGTGCCAGCAGCCAAGCCCGGGCAGGGCCCTATAACTATGGCTACACCTTC
v_call: TRBV7-8; clone_size: few; d_call: NA; j_call: TRBJ2-7; cdr3_aa: CASRMVTTTYEQYF; cdr3_nt: TGTGCCAGCCGTATGGTAACTACAACCTACGAGCAGTACTTC
v_call: TRBV4-3; clone_size: NA; d_call: NA; j_call: TRBJ2-7; cdr3_aa: CASTQGWRGTGKVLYEQYF; cdr3_nt: TGCGCCAGCACCCAAGGATGGCGGGGAACGGGGAAAGTTCTCTACGAGCAGTACTTC
v_call: TRBV6-1; clone_size: few; d_call: NA; j_call: TRBJ1-5; cdr3_aa: CASSEANADQPQHF; cdr3_nt: TGTGCCAGCAGTGAAGCGAACGCCGATCAGCCCCAGCATTTT
v_call: TRBV4-2; clone_size: many; d_call: NA; j_call: TRBJ2-3; cdr3_aa: CASSQELRAGTDTQYF; cdr3_nt: TGTGCCAGCAGCCAAGAGTTACGGGCCGGGACAGATACGCAGTATTTT
v_call: TRBV7-9; clone_size: NA; d_call: NA; j_call: TRBJ2-2; cdr3_aa: CASSDASGLNTGELFF; cdr3_nt: TGTGCCAGCAGCGATGCCTCGGGGTTGAACACCGGGGAGCTGTTTTTT
v_call: TRBV27; clone_size: NA; d_call: NA; j_call: TRBJ2-6; cdr3_aa: CASSPRLAANVLTF; cdr3_nt: TGTGCCAGCAGCCCCCGCCTGGCGGCCAACGTCCTGACTTTC
v_call: TRBV5-1; clone_size: few; d_call: NA; j_call: TRBJ2-2; cdr3_aa: CASSGSTLGTGELFF; cdr3_nt: TGCGCCAGCAGCGGATCCACCCTGGGCACCGGGGAGCTGTTTTTT